This TCR beta chain is drawn from a study of radiotherapy plus CTLA-4 blockade in lung cancer. The wider study: Overall, 18% of patients showed an objective response, while over 25% attained disease control.

Germline V gene data show CDR1 as LNHDA and CDR2 as SQIVND (reference sequence). The CDR3 consists of 15 residues. With 7 bases clipped from V and 2 bases from J, the junction kept 6 bases outside the gene matches. This clone was observed a handful of times. The table came from immunoSEQ multiplex PCR; TCRdb's copy has only in-frame clones and leaves some out. Of about 53,000 clones in the sample, around four fifths were seen once. V gene TRBV19 combines with J gene TRBJ1-5; TRBD1 agrees at 9 bases. The sample here was peripheral blood, taken from a patient treated with radiotherapy plus ipilimumab. This sequence was found in a human donor with non-small cell lung cancer whose response to radiotherapy plus ipilimumab could not be evaluated. CDR3 DNA: TGTGCCAGTAACCCGGACAGGGGAGGCAATCAGCCCCAGCATTTT. Translating gives CASNPDRGGNQPQHF. Together with reference TRBV19 and TRBJ1-5, the CDR3 gives the full variable domain: DGGITQSPKYLFRKEGQNVTLSCEQNLNHDAMYWYRQDPGQGLRLIYYSQIVNDFQKGDIAEGYSVSREKKESFPLTVTSAQKNPTAFYLCASNPDRGGNQPQHFGDGTRLSIL.